The 9 T cell receptor beta chains given below trace back to one sample, sequenced in a study of control samples from healthy donors and cancer patients. Some clones are missing from TCRdb's copy, which holds only in-frame ones; the method was immunoSEQ multiplex PCR. Here the sample spans about 110,000 clones, 70% to 85% being singletons. What was sequenced was blood. The receptors were sampled from a young man in good health.

This clone showed up just a few times. CDR3 nucleotides: TGTGCCAGCAGCGCCGGCGGCTACACTGAAGCTTTCTTT. It encodes CASSAGGYTEAFF. The gene calls are TRBV9 and TRBJ1-1; the D is unclear. CDR1 and CDR2 (germline): SGDLS, YYNGEE. The CDR3 is made up of 13 amino acids. V dropped 3 bases and J dropped 3 bases, with 9 bases sitting between them.

This clone came up a few times. The genes are TRBV25-1 and TRBJ2-5, with 12 bases aligning to TRBD2. The CDR3 extends over 15 amino acids. The V segment lost 1 base and the J segment 10 bases; nucleotides outside the gene matches: 7. Germline-derived CDR1 and CDR2 are MGHDK and SYGVNS. The CDR3 sequence: CASSESASGGGDQYF. The CDR3, as DNA: TGTGCCAGCAGTGAATCGGCTAGCGGGGGGGGAGACCAGTACTTC.

The J gene is TRBJ1-4, the V gene TRBV7-2; D possibly corresponds to TRBD1 (6 bases). The germline gives CDR1 SGHTA, CDR2 FQGNSA. The CDR3 totals 16 residues. The germline V and J ends were trimmed by 6 bases and 0 bases, with 14 bases remaining between them. In nucleotides, the CDR3 is TGTGCCAGCAGTCGTGGGACAACAGCAACTAATGAAAAACTGTTTTTT. Protein sequence: CASSRGTTATNEKLFF.

As regards this clone: Other DNA variants within this sample encode the same CDR3. The rearrangement links TRBV10-3 to TRBJ2-3; tentative D call: TRBD2 (6 bases). The CDR3 totals 13 residues. Germline V gene lookup returns CDR1 ENHRY and CDR2 SYGVKD. The germline V and J ends were trimmed by 4 bases and 4 bases, with 9 bases remaining between them. The CDR3 region has the DNA TGTGCCATCAGTGCGAGGGACTCAGATACGCAGTATTTT. Residues: CAISARDSDTQYF.

The chain's CDR3 is CASSIIQGNEQFF. In DNA form, the CDR3 reads TGTGCCAGTAGTATAATTCAGGGAAATGAGCAGTTCTTC. The rearrangement joins TRBV19 to TRBJ2-1; possibly TRBD1 for D (5 bases). Trimming left V 2 bases short and J 7 bases short, with 9 bases between. Germline V gene sequence: CDR1 LNHDA, CDR2 SQIVND (reference sequence). The CDR3 has 13 residues.

V gene TRBV5-1 combines with J gene TRBJ1-5; D might be TRBD1 (5 bases). CDR1 SGHRS and CDR2 YFSETQ come from the germline V gene. The V gene lost 0 bases and the J gene lost 5 bases, with 9 bases spanning the gap. The CDR3 loop spans 14 amino acids. The CDR3 nucleotides read TGCGCCAGCAGCTTGGGGGACGGCCATCAGCCCCAGCATTTT. Protein product: CASSLGDGHQPQHF. The full variable domain, with the rest looked up from reference TRBV5-1 and TRBJ1-5, is KAGVTQTPRYLIKTRGQQVTLSCSPISGHRSVSWYQQTPGQGLQFLFEYFSETQRNKGNFPGRFSGRQFSNSRSEMNVSTLELGDSALYLCASSLGDGHQPQHFGDGTRLSIL.

The gene calls are TRBV2 and TRBJ2-7; the D is unclear. V was cut by 6 bases and J by 5 bases, with 8 bases left in between. This CDR3 region has 11 residues. Germline values: CDR1 SNHLY, CDR2 FYNNEI. This chain's CDR3 is CASSQYHEQYF. DNA for the CDR3: TGTGCCAGCAGCCAGTATCACGAGCAGTACTTC.

In its sample, this clone is large (0.1 to 1%). The rearrangement joins TRBV30 to TRBJ1-6; 7 bases are a match to TRBD1. Germline lookup yields CDR1 GTSNPN and CDR2 SVGIG (reference sequence). The CDR3 extends over 15 amino acids. With V trimmed by 2 bases and J by 8 bases, 9 bases remained unmatched. The CDR3 sequence: CAWSPSGGLYSPLHF. CDR3 in DNA: TGTGCCTGGAGTCCCTCAGGGGGGTTGTATTCACCCCTCCACTTT.

The chain has TRBV30 and TRBJ2-7; D not resolved. Trimming stripped 0 bases from V and 0 bases from J, with 9 bases between. CDR3 size: 14 residues. Germline V lookup: CDR1 GTSNPN, CDR2 SVGIG (reference sequence). The DNA for the CDR3 is TGTGCCTGGAGTGTACGAGGCGGCTCCTACGAGCAGTACTTC. It yields the protein CAWSVRGGSYEQYF.